Below are 21 T cell receptor beta chains sequenced from a single sample in a study of identical twins. TCRdb re-analysed the 5' RACE reads in MiXCR, keeping a single row per CDR3 protein. The table shows around 240,000 distinct CDR3 sequences, with over 9.5% occurring only once. The sample consisted of memory T cells sorted from blood. These receptors were taken from a man in his fifties in good health.

The table lists this clonotype with many counts. The rearrangement uses TRBV20-1 and TRBJ1-1; 7 bases are a match to TRBD1. V gave up 0 bases and J gave up 5 bases; unmatched junction bases: 15. Germline V CDR1 and CDR2: DFQATT, SNEGSKA (reference sequence). CDR3 size: 17 residues. Written as DNA, the CDR3 is TGCAGTGCTAGAGATCTGAGGGGGCGAGGAGGGAGTACTGAAGCTTTCTTT. Translated, it gives CSARDLRGRGGSTEAFF.

The sample holds many counts of this clonotype. This chain connects TRBV20-1 to TRBJ2-7, with D perhaps matching TRBD2 (5 bases). Looked up from germline, CDR1 is DFQATT and CDR2 is SNEGSKA (reference sequence). The CDR3 covers 13 residues. Trimming took off 3 bases at V and 3 bases at J, with 12 bases between the two ends. The CDR3 sequence is CSASTGKNYEQYF. Here the CDR3 DNA reads TGCAGTGCTAGTACCGGGAAGAACTACGAGCAGTACTTC.

This clonotype was seen a handful of times. V and J are TRBV20-1 and TRBJ2-1; 11 bases are shared with TRBD2. J lost 0 bases, V lost 1 base, and 11 bases had no gene match. The CDR3 consists of 19 residues. From germline, CDR1 is DFQATT and CDR2 SNEGSKA (reference sequence). This CDR3 reads CSARVRASSGGSSYNEQFF. The DNA for the CDR3 is TGCAGTGCTAGAGTGCGGGCGTCTAGCGGGGGGAGCTCCTACAATGAGCAGTTCTTC.

This clonotype has only a few counts. The chain couples TRBV27 to TRBJ1-5; 7 bases are shared with TRBD1. The CDR3 consists of 15 residues. With 6 bases clipped from V and 0 bases from J, the junction kept 5 bases outside the gene matches. CDR1 is MNHEY, CDR2 SMNVEV, per germline (reference sequence). Here the CDR3 reads CASRRQGNSNQPQHF. The CDR3 DNA is TGTGCCAGCAGACGACAGGGAAATAGCAATCAGCCCCAGCATTTT.

The sample holds one count of this clonotype. A read error may explain this, as a much larger clone is one base away. The V gene is TRBV11-2, the J gene TRBJ2-1, with D uncertain. The CDR3 has 11 residues. Germline CDR1 is SGHAT and CDR2 is FQNNGV. The CDR3 sequence is CASSLALEKFF. The CDR3, as DNA: TGTGCCAGCAGCTTAGCGCTTGAGAAGTTCTTC.

The V and J genes are TRBV20-1 and TRBJ2-1; 7 nucleotides agree with TRBD2. CDR1 and CDR2 from the germline V gene are DFQATT and SNEGSKA (reference sequence). V shed 3 bases and J 6 bases; nucleotides not matched to a gene: 11. The CDR3 is 15 amino acids. CDR3: CSARNEAGWTNEQFF. CDR3 nucleotide sequence: TGCAGTGCTAGGAACGAAGCGGGATGGACCAATGAGCAGTTCTTC.

This clonotype was counted many times. The chain joins TRBV20-1 to TRBJ2-7, with a weak D call TRBD2 (5 bases). CDR3 length: 12 amino acids. The V and J ends lost 0 bases and 6 bases respectively, with 9 bases between them. Germline CDR1 and CDR2: DFQATT and SNEGSKA (reference sequence). In DNA, the CDR3 is TGCAGTGCTAGAGACCCTGAGGGCGAGCAGTACTTC. Protein sequence: CSARDPEGEQYF.

This clonotype was counted ten times or more. The chain is built from TRBV7-8 and TRBJ1-5; maybe TRBD1 (6 bases). The germline V gene encodes CDR1 SGHVS and CDR2 FQNEAQ. The CDR3 is 17 residues long. Trimming shortened V by 4 bases and J by 4 bases, and 20 bases separated the two germline ends. In nucleotides, the CDR3 is TGTGCCAGCAGCTGGGGGGCAGCTACCATCCCGAATCAGCCCCAGCATTTT. Amino acid sequence: CASSWGAATIPNQPQHF. The whole variable domain, remainder taken from reference TRBV7-8 and TRBJ1-5, is GAGVSQSPRYKVAKRGQDVALRCDPISGHVSLFWYQQALGQGPEFLTYFQNEAQLDKSGLPSDRFFAERPEGSVSTLKIQRTQQEDSAVYLCASSWGAATIPNQPQHFGDGTRLSIL.

The chain recombines TRBV9 with TRBJ2-3; 9 nucleotides align to TRBD1. Trimming cost V 6 bases and J 0 bases; bases outside gene matches: 8. CDR1 and CDR2 (germline): SGDLS, YYNGEE. The CDR3 is made up of 16 amino acids. CDR3: CASTSTGGESTDTQYF. DNA for the CDR3: TGTGCCAGCACCAGTACAGGGGGCGAGAGCACAGATACGCAGTATTTT.

The chain combines TRBV20-1 with TRBJ2-7, with TRBD2 identical over 8 bases. J gave up 0 bases and V 1 base, and 5 bases lay outside the gene matches. The CDR3 is 15 residues long. CDR1 and CDR2 from the germline V gene are DFQATT and SNEGSKA (reference sequence). The CDR3 sequence: CSARVASGFSYEQYF. The CDR3 DNA follows: TGCAGTGCTAGAGTGGCTAGCGGGTTCTCCTACGAGCAGTACTTC.

This clonotype was observed a handful of times. The chain is built from TRBV12-3 or TRBV12-4 and TRBJ2-4, with TRBD1 matching over 7 bases. This CDR3 is built from 16 residues. V trimming: 5 bases; J trimming: 0 bases; junction bases outside the gene matches: 7. CDR3 amino acids: CASSPQTGIAKNIQYF. DNA of the CDR3: TGTGCCAGCAGTCCCCAGACAGGGATAGCCAAAAACATTCAGTACTTC.

This clonotype was seen at least ten times. The chain has TRBV12-3 or TRBV12-4 and TRBJ2-3; D is ambiguous. The CDR3 contains 12 residues. With 1 base removed from V and 4 bases from J, the gap between germline ends came to 3 bases. The CDR3 sequence: CASSLGSDTQYF. DNA of the CDR3: TGTGCCAGCAGTTTAGGCTCAGATACGCAGTATTTT.

The chain employs TRBV12-3 or TRBV12-4 and TRBJ1-1, with 8 nucleotides matching TRBD1. Unmatched junction bases numbered 3, after V lost 6 bases and J lost 0 bases. CDR3 size: 14 residues. CDR3 sequence reads: CASRGDRMNTEAFF. CDR3 DNA sequence: TGTGCCAGCAGGGGGGACAGGATGAACACTGAAGCTTTCTTT.

This clonotype appeared many times. The chain's CDR3 is CASSHVAGTVYEQYF. In DNA, the CDR3 is TGTGCCAGCAGCCACGTAGCGGGAACCGTATACGAGCAGTACTTC. V usage is TRBV3-1 and J usage is TRBJ2-7; 8 nucleotides line up with TRBD2. CDR1 is LGHDT, CDR2 YNNKEL, per germline (reference sequence). This CDR3 region has 15 residues. The V and J ends lost 3 bases and 4 bases, in that order; junction bases with no gene match: 8.

At least ten counts were recorded for this clonotype. The chain uses TRBV28 and TRBJ1-1; 7 bases are a match to TRBD1. This CDR3 has 14 residues. The germline CDR1 and CDR2 sequences are MDHEN and SYDVKM. J was trimmed by 0 bases and V by 6 bases; bases with no gene match: 4. CDR3 residues: CASRTGAMNTEAFF. The CDR3 bases are TGTGCCAGCAGAACAGGGGCCATGAACACTGAAGCTTTCTTT.

This clonotype was recorded many times. The chain uses TRBV10-1 and TRBJ2-7; D gene uncertain. The length of the CDR3 is 13 residues. The V and J ends lost 6 bases and 0 bases respectively, with 9 bases between them. Germline values: CDR1 WNHNN, CDR2 SYGVQD (reference sequence). Written as DNA, the CDR3 is TGCGCCAGCAGGGATTCCAGCTCCTACGAGCAGTACTTC. Encoded protein: CASRDSSSYEQYF.

This clonotype was seen repeatedly, ten times or more. V and J are TRBV20-1 and TRBJ1-1, with D unclear. Germline lookup yields CDR1 DFQATT and CDR2 SNEGSKA (reference sequence). V was trimmed by 3 bases and J by 2 bases, leaving 10 bases between them. This CDR3 has 13 residues. The DNA of the CDR3 is TGCAGTGCTAGCAAACAGTTAAACACTGAAGCTTTCTTT. Translating it yields CSASKQLNTEAFF.

Ten or more counts support this clonotype. Here the CDR3 reads CAISEVLVVAKNIQYF. The CDR3, as DNA: TGTGCCATCAGTGAAGTCCTCGTTGTAGCCAAAAACATTCAGTACTTC. The chain joins TRBV10-3 to TRBJ2-4, with D uncertain. The CDR3 covers 16 residues. The V and J ends lost 3 bases and 0 bases respectively, with 12 bases between them. Germline V gene sequence: CDR1 ENHRY, CDR2 SYGVKD.

The rearrangement links TRBV29-1 to TRBJ2-6; TRBD2 is a possible D gene (5 bases). Germline V gene sequence: CDR1 SQVTM, CDR2 ANQGSEA. This CDR3 is 15 amino acids long. V shed 4 bases and J shed 1 base, with 11 bases lying between them. The CDR3: CSVGAAGSGANVLTF. The CDR3 DNA is TGCAGCGTTGGAGCTGCGGGTTCTGGGGCCAACGTCCTGACTTTC. Supplemented by reference TRBV29-1 and TRBJ2-6, the full variable domain reads SAVISQKPSRDICQRGTSLTIQCQVDSQVTMMFWYRQQPGQSLTLIATANQGSEATYESGFVIDKFPISRPNLTFSTLTVSNMSPEDSSIYLCSVGAAGSGANVLTFGAGSRLTVL.

The rearrangement uses TRBV5-6 and TRBJ2-5; 13 bases fit TRBD2. Germline lookup yields CDR1 SGHDT and CDR2 YYEEEE. Trimming cost V 4 bases and J 0 bases; bases outside gene matches: 9. The CDR3 has 18 residues. CDR3 loop: CASSPPLGTSGNQETQYF. The CDR3, as DNA: TGTGCCAGCAGCCCCCCACTGGGGACTAGCGGGAACCAAGAGACCCAGTACTTC.

Only a few counts were recorded for this clonotype. V and J are TRBV6-2 or TRBV6-3 and TRBJ1-5, with unresolved D. Deletions cut 9 bases from V and 0 bases from J, with 9 bases between. This CDR3 comprises 13 residues. Germline CDR1 is MNHEY and CDR2 is SVGEGT. CDR3: CASEQSSNQPQHF. The DNA for the CDR3 is TGTGCCAGTGAACAGAGTAGCAATCAGCCCCAGCATTTT.